The 27 T cell receptor beta chains presented below share a single source sample, sequenced in a study of T cell responses to AZD1222 COVID-19 vaccine (dated by TCRdb to the early 2020s). The time point label for this specimen denotes: about 28 days (+/-7) after the second vaccine dose. To prepare the library, the immunoSEQ multiplex PCR assay was applied. Sourced from immuneACCESS, this table was stored by TCRdb with only in-frame sequences that have V and J called. A share of the clones is absent; for the studies checked, an unresolved V gene accounts for under half, and the remainder has no known explanation. Counted in this sample were roughly 270,000 clones; 90% to 95% of them appeared once. Of the sample, 0.55% is held by the ten largest clones. This specimen consisted of peripheral blood, obtained 28 days after the second AZD1222 dose. The receptors shown here come from an adult who received the AZD1222 COVID-19 vaccine.

This clone appeared once. The gene calls are TRBV7-3 and TRBJ2-3; D not resolved. Germline values: CDR1 SGHTA, CDR2 FQGTGA. Trimming removed 3 bases from V and 3 bases from J, with 7 bases in between. CDR3 length: 13 amino acids. CDR3 sequence reads: CASSFSRTDTQYF. The CDR3 nucleotides read TGTGCCAGCAGCTTCAGCCGGACAGATACGCAGTATTTT.

The CDR3 spells CASRQRDTPPGEQFF. CDR3 nucleotides: TGTGCCAGCAGACAACGGGACACCCCCCCGGGTGAGCAGTTCTTC. The chain couples TRBV7-9 to TRBJ2-1, with D possibly being TRBD1 (6 bases). V lost 6 bases and J 9 bases, leaving 21 bases between the germline ends. This CDR3 is 15 amino acids long. Looked up from germline, CDR1 is SEHNR and CDR2 is FQNEAQ (reference sequence).

The CDR3 DNA follows: TGTGCCAGCAGCCAAACGACGGGACGAAGCCATGAGCAGTTCTTC. Amino acids: CASSQTTGRSHEQFF. The chain recombines TRBV28 with TRBJ2-1; either TRBD1 or TRBD2 may supply D (5 bases each). V lost 6 bases to trimming and J lost 8 bases, with 20 bases between them. Per germline, CDR1 MDHEN and CDR2 SYDVKM. This CDR3 contains 15 residues.

The gene calls are TRBV6-4 and TRBJ2-2, with a weak D call TRBD2 (6 bases). CDR3 length equals 15 residues. Germline V gene sequence: CDR1 MRHNA, CDR2 SNTAGT. Trimming cost V 6 bases and J 5 bases, with 16 bases left between them. The DNA for the CDR3 is TGTGCCAGCAGCGGGGCTCCGGGAGAAACCGGGGAGCTGTTTTTT. Its protein product is CASSGAPGETGELFF.

This chain links TRBV28 with TRBJ1-4; D is perhaps TRBD1 (5 bases). This CDR3 is built from 15 residues. With 6 bases removed from V and 8 bases from J, the gap between germline ends came to 19 bases. Germline CDR1 MDHEN, CDR2 SYDVKM. The CDR3 protein is CASSTVGALDEKLFF. In DNA form, the CDR3 reads TGTGCCAGCAGCACCGTTGGGGCTTTAGACGAAAAACTGTTTTTT.

J is TRBJ1-4 and V is TRBV9, with 11 nucleotides matching TRBD1. Germline V CDR1 and CDR2: SGDLS, YYNGEE. The CDR3 contains 14 residues. V dropped 2 bases and J dropped 7; count of bases not matched to a gene: 1. The CDR3 DNA sequence: TGTGCCAGCAGCGTTGGGACAGGGGGTGAAAAACTGTTTTTT. Its protein product is CASSVGTGGEKLFF. The whole variable domain, filled in from reference TRBV9 and TRBJ1-4, reads DSGVTQTPKHLITATGQRVTLRCSPRSGDLSVYWYQQSLDQGLQFLIQYYNGEERAKGNILERFSAQQFPDLHSELNLSSLELGDSALYFCASSVGTGGEKLFFGSGTQLSVL.

The chain has TRBV12-3 or TRBV12-4 and TRBJ1-6; TRBD1 matches at 7 bases. J was trimmed by 8 bases and V by 4 bases; bases with no gene match: 2. The CDR3 is made up of 13 amino acids. CDR3 nucleotides: TGTGCCAGCAGTTACACAGGGGATTCACCCCTCCACTTT. Its protein product is CASSYTGDSPLHF.

The chain recombines TRBV18 with TRBJ2-1, with D uncertain. The germline V gene has CDR1 KGHSH and CDR2 LQKENI. CDR3 length equals 13 residues. V lost 4 bases to trimming and J lost 9 bases, with 13 bases between them. CDR3 loop: CASSLVRAGEQFF. The CDR3 nucleotides read TGTGCCAGCTCACTCGTCCGTGCCGGTGAGCAGTTCTTC.

The chain is built from TRBV2 and TRBJ2-5; 10 bases align to TRBD2. The germline gives CDR1 SNHLY, CDR2 FYNNEI. J gave up 1 base and V 4 bases, and 6 bases lay outside the gene matches. CDR3 size: 16 residues. The CDR3: CASSGLLAGVQETQYF. For the CDR3, the DNA is TGTGCCAGCAGTGGTTTGCTAGCGGGGGTCCAAGAGACCCAGTACTTC.

The chain has TRBV28 and TRBJ2-7, with D maybe TRBD1 (6 bases). Germline V gene sequence: CDR1 MDHEN, CDR2 SYDVKM. The CDR3 loop spans 15 amino acids. The V end was cut by 3 bases, the J end by 1 base, with 13 bases between. CDR3 residues: CASSFPPGQSYEQYF. CDR3 coding DNA: TGTGCCAGCAGTTTCCCCCCTGGACAGTCCTACGAGCAGTACTTC. The variable domain in full, completed from reference TRBV28 and TRBJ2-7, reads DVKVTQSSRYLVKRTGEKVFLECVQDMDHENMFWYRQDPGLGLRLIYFSYDVKMKEKGDIPEGYSVSREKKERFSLILESASTNQTSMYLCASSFPPGQSYEQYFGPGTRLTVT.

The rearrangement uses TRBV28 and TRBJ1-2; maybe TRBD1 (5 bases). The CDR3 is made up of 12 amino acids. V lost 4 bases to trimming and J lost 4 bases, with 7 bases between them. Germline CDR1 MDHEN, CDR2 SYDVKM. CDR3 DNA sequence: TGTGCCAGCAGTTACAGGAGCTATGGCTACACCTTC. It specifies CASSYRSYGYTF.

The chain carries TRBV7-2 and TRBJ2-3, with no clear D. CDR1 and CDR2 (germline): SGHTA, FQGNSA. CDR3 length: 14 residues. Trimming removed 2 bases from V and 6 bases from J, with 12 bases in between. The CDR3 DNA is TGTGCCAGCAGCTTACGCCCCCCCTTTGATACGCAGTATTTT. Protein sequence: CASSLRPPFDTQYF.

The chain couples TRBV7-9 to TRBJ2-7; D is uncertain. CDR3 length: 13 amino acids. V lost 1 base, J lost 6 bases, and 10 bases lay in between. Germline CDR1 and CDR2: SEHNR and FQNEAQ (reference sequence). As DNA, the CDR3 is TGTGCCAGCAGCTTAGGGCCCGAATCCGAGCAGTACTTC. Protein product: CASSLGPESEQYF.

V is TRBV5-1 and J is TRBJ1-1; D might be TRBD1 (5 bases). V was pared by 0 bases and J by 0 bases, with 9 bases between. The CDR3 has 15 amino acids. Germline V lookup: CDR1 SGHRS, CDR2 YFSETQ. As DNA, the CDR3 is TGCGCCAGCAGCTTGGCACGGGGGTTGAACACTGAAGCTTTCTTT. Translating gives CASSLARGLNTEAFF.

This chain connects TRBV28 to TRBJ1-2, with 7 positions matching TRBD1. The ends lost 5 bases at V and 5 bases at J; junction bases unmatched: 5. The CDR3 is 13 residues long. Germline V CDR1 and CDR2: MDHEN, SYDVKM. CDR3 region: CASSHGTEYGYTF. Written as DNA, the CDR3 is TGTGCCAGCAGTCACGGGACAGAGTATGGCTACACCTTC.

The chain joins TRBV29-1 to TRBJ1-4, with D possibly being TRBD1 (5 bases). CDR1 and CDR2 (germline): SQVTM, ANQGSEA. The CDR3 is 12 residues long. The V end was cut by 5 bases, the J end by 5 bases, with 9 bases between. The CDR3 protein is CSVRRQNEKLFF. CDR3 nucleotides: TGCAGCGTTAGGCGACAGAATGAAAAACTGTTTTTT.

The genes are TRBV6-5 and TRBJ2-3; D unresolved. V gave up 8 bases and J gave up 2 bases, with 14 bases separating them. CDR3 length equals 14 residues. From germline, CDR1 is MNHEY and CDR2 SVGAGI. CDR3 loop: CASGLGSPTDTQYF. The DNA for the CDR3 is TGTGCCAGCGGTTTGGGCTCCCCCACAGATACGCAGTATTTT.

This chain uses TRBV15 with TRBJ2-7, with D uncertain. The V end lost 8 bases, the J end lost 5 bases, and 22 bases lay between the germline ends. This CDR3 is built from 15 residues. The germline CDR1 and CDR2 sequences are LNHNV and YYDKDF (reference sequence). The CDR3 loop reads CATATPMSSSHEQYF. The CDR3 nucleotides are TGTGCCACCGCAACCCCCATGTCCAGTAGCCACGAGCAGTACTTC.

CDR3 sequence (DNA): TGCGCCAGCAGCCAAGGACAGAGAGGCGAAAAACTGTTTTTT. Protein sequence: CASSQGQRGEKLFF. The V gene is TRBV4-3, the J gene TRBJ1-4; possibly TRBD1 for D (5 bases). CDR1 and CDR2 (germline): LGHNA, YSLEER. The CDR3 length is 14 residues. The ends were cut back, 1 base at V and 8 bases at J, with 11 bases in the middle.

The CDR3 sequence is CASSHPGARIEQFF. The CDR3 nucleotides read TGTGCCAGTAGCCACCCAGGGGCCCGCATAGAGCAGTTCTTC. V gene TRBV19 combines with J gene TRBJ2-1; weak D call: TRBD1 (6 bases). Germline V CDR1 and CDR2: LNHDA, SQIVND (reference sequence). The CDR3 runs to 14 residues. V was pared by 6 bases and J by 10 bases, with 19 bases between.

The rearrangement links TRBV19 to TRBJ1-1, with 9 bases aligning to TRBD1. After removal of 3 bases from V and 3 bases from J, the junction contained 5 bases not matched to a gene. The CDR3 loop spans 15 amino acids. CDR1 is LNHDA, CDR2 SQIVND, per germline (reference sequence). CDR3 region: CASSIWDRVDTEAFF. DNA of the CDR3: TGTGCCAGTAGTATTTGGGACAGGGTGGACACTGAAGCTTTCTTT.

The chain links TRBV4-2 to TRBJ2-1; D is possibly TRBD1 or TRBD2 (5 bases each). The CDR3 length is 13 residues. V gave up 0 bases and J gave up 8 bases, with 8 bases separating them. Germline-derived CDR1 and CDR2 are LGHNA and YNFKEQ. The CDR3 sequence: CASSQDRGDEQFF. The CDR3 DNA reads TGTGCCAGCAGCCAAGATAGAGGGGATGAGCAGTTCTTC.

The rearrangement joins TRBV18 to TRBJ1-5; no reliable D call. The CDR3 has 14 residues. Trimming stripped 6 bases from V and 1 base from J, with 10 bases between. Germline assignment: CDR1 KGHSH and CDR2 LQKENI. CDR3 DNA sequence: TGTGCCAGCTCTCCCAATTTGAGCAATCAGCCCCAGCATTTT. It translates to CASSPNLSNQPQHF.

This chain uses TRBV28 with TRBJ2-7; D uncertain. The CDR3 extends over 13 amino acids. Trimming left V 5 bases short and J 2 bases short, with 10 bases between. The germline gives CDR1 MDHEN, CDR2 SYDVKM. This CDR3 reads CASSIRQTYEQYF. Here the CDR3 DNA reads TGTGCCAGCAGTATCCGACAAACCTACGAGCAGTACTTC.

The V call is TRBV18, the J call TRBJ1-3; D remains ambiguous. Germline V lookup: CDR1 KGHSH, CDR2 LQKENI. V lost 2 bases, J lost 8 bases, and 13 bases lay in between. This CDR3 spans 14 amino acids. This CDR3 is CASSPGSPRDTIYF. The CDR3 coding sequence is TGTGCCAGCTCACCAGGTTCCCCTCGCGACACCATATATTTT.

This clone was seen at least ten times. The chain uses TRBV2 and TRBJ2-2, with TRBD2 matching over 13 bases. Germline assignment: CDR1 SNHLY and CDR2 FYNNEI. This CDR3 has 16 residues. Trimming took 5 bases from V and 6 from J; bases not matched to a gene: 6. This CDR3 reads CASSSGLAGVAGELFF. The DNA for the CDR3 is TGTGCCAGCAGTTCAGGACTAGCGGGGGTTGCCGGGGAGCTGTTTTTT.

This clone was seen just once. The chain is built from TRBV6-5 and TRBJ1-2; D is ambiguous. The ends were cut back, 0 bases at V and 0 bases at J, with 5 bases in the middle. Germline assignment: CDR1 MNHEY and CDR2 SVGAGI. The CDR3 consists of 14 residues. Here the CDR3 reads CASSYSSSNYGYTF. In DNA, the CDR3 is TGTGCCAGCAGTTACTCCAGTTCTAACTATGGCTACACCTTC.